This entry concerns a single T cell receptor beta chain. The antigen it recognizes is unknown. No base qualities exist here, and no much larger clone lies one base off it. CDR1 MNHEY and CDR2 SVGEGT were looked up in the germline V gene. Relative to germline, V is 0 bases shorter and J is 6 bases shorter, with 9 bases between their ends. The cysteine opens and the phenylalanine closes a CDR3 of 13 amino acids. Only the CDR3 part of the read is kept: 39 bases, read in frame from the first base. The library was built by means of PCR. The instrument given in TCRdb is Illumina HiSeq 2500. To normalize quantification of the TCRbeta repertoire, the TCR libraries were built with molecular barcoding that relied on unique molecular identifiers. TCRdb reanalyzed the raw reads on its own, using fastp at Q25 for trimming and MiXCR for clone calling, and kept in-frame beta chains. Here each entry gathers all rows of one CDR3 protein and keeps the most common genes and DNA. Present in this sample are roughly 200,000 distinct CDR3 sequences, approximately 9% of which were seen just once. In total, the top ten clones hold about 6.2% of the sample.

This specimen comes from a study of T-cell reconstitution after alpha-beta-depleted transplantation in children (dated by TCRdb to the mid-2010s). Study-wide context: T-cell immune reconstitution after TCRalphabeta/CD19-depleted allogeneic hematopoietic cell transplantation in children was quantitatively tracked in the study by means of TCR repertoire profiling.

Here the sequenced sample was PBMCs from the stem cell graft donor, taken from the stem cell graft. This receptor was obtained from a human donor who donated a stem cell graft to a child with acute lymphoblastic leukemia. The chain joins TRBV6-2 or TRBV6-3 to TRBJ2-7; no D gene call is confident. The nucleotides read TGTGCCAGCAGTTACTCTGGCCTCTTCGAGCAGTACTTC. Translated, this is CASSYSGLFEQYF.